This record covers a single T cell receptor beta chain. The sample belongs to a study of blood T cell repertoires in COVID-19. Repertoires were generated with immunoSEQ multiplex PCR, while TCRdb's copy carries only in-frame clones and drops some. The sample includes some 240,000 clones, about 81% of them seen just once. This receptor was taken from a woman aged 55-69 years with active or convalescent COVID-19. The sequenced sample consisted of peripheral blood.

As DNA, the CDR3 is TGTGCCAGCAGCAAAGCCGCGCAGCCCCAGGGGTATGGCTACACCTTC. Translated, it gives CASSKAAQPQGYGYTF. V gene TRBV21-1 combines with J gene TRBJ1-2; the table's D call, TRBD1, was not checked against the DNA. TRBV21-1 is a documented pseudogene. The CDR3 is 16 amino acids.